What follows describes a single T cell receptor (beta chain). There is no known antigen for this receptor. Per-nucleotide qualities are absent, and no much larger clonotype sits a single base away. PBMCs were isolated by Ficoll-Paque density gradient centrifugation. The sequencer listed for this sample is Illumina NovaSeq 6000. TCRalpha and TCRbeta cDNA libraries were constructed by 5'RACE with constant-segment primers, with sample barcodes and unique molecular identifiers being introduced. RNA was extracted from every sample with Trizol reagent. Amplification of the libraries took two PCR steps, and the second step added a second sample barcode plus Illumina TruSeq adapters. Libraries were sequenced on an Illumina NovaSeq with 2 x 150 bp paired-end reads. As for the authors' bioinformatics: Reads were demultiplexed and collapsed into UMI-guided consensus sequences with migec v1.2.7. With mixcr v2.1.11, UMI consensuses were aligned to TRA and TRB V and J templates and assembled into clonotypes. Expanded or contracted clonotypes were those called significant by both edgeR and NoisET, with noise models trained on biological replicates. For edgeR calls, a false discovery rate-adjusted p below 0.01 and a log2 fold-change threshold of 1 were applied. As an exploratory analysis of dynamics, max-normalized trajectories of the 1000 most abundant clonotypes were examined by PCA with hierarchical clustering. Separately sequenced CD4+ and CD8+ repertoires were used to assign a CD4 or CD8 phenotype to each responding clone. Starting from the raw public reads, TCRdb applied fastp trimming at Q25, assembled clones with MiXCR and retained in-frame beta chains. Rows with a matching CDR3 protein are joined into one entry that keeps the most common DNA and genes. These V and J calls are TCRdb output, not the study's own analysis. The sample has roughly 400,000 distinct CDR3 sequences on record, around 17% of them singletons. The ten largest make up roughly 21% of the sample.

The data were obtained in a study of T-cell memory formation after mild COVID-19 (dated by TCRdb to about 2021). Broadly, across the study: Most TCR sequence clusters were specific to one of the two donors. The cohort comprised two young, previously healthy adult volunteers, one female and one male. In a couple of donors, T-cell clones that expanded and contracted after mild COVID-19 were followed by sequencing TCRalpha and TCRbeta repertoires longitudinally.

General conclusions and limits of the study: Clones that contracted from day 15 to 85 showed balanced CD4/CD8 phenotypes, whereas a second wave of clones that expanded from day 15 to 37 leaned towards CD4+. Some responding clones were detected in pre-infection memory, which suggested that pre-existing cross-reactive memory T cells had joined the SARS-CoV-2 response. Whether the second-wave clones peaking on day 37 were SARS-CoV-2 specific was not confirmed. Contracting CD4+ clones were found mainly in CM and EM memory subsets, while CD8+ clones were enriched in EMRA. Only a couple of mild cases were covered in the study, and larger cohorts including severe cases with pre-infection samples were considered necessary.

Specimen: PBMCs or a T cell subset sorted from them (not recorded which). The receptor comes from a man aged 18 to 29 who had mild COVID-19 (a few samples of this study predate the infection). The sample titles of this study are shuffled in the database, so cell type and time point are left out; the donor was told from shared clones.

The nucleotide sequence is TGTGCCAGCAGTTTAGGTCCCGCTACCGGGGAGCTGTTTTTT. Its protein is CASSLGPATGELFF. The rearranged chain carries TRBV12-3 or TRBV12-4 and TRBJ2-2, with the D gene call left open. Including the terminal cysteine and phenylalanine, the CDR3 comprises 14 residues. The DNA shown is the 42-base CDR3, in frame from base 1. V loses 1 base of germline sequence and J loses 5 bases, and the interval between the two ends is 8 bases.